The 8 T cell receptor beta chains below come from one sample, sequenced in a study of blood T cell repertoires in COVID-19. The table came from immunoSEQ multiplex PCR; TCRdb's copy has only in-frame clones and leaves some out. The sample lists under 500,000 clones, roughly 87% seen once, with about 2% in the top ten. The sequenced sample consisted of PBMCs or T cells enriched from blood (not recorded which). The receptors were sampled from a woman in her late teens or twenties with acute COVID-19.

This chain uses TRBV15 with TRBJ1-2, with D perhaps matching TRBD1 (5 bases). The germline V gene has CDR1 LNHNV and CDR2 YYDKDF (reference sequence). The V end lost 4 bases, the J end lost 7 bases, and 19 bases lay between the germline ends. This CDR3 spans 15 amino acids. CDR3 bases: TGTGCCACCAGCACCCGAAGGGGCGATAGGCCTGGCTACACCTTC. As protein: CATSTRRGDRPGYTF.

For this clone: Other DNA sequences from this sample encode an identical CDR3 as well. DNA for the CDR3: TGTGCCAGCAGCTTAGTCGTTCAGGGCGAGCAGTACTTC. It yields the protein CASSLVVQGEQYF. The V and J genes are TRBV7-9 and TRBJ2-7, with D possibly matching TRBD1 (5 bases). CDR1 and CDR2 from the germline V gene are SEHNR and FQNEAQ (reference sequence). V lost 1 base and J 6 bases, leaving 10 bases between the germline ends. CDR3 length: 13 residues.

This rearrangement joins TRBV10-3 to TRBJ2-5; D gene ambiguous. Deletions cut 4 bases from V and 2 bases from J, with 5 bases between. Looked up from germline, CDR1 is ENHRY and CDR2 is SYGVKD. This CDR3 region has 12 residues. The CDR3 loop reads CAISANQETQYF. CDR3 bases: TGTGCCATCAGTGCCAATCAAGAGACCCAGTACTTC.

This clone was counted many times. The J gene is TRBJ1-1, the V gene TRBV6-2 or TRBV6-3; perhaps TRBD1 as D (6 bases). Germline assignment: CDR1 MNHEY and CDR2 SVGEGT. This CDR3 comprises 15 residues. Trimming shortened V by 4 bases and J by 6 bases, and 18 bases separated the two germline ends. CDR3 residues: CASSSNEKWTAEAFF. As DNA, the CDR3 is TGTGCCAGCAGTTCTAACGAGAAGTGGACAGCTGAAGCTTTCTTT.

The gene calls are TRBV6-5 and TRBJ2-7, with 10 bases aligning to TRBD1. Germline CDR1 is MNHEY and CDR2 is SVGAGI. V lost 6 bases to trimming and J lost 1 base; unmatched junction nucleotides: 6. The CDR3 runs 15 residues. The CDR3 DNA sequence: TGTGCCAGCAGACCGGACAGGGGGGGATCCTACGAGCAGTACTTC. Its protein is CASRPDRGGSYEQYF.

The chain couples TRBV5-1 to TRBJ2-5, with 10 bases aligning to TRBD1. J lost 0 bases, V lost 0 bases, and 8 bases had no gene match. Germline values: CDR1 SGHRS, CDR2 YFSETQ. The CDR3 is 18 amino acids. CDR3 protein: CASSLAGTGVRYQETQYF. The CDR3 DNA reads TGCGCCAGCAGCTTGGCCGGGACAGGGGTTCGGTACCAAGAGACCCAGTACTTC. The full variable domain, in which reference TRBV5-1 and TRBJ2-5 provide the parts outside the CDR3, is KAGVTQTPRYLIKTRGQQVTLSCSPISGHRSVSWYQQTPGQGLQFLFEYFSETQRNKGNFPGRFSGRQFSNSRSEMNVSTLELGDSALYLCASSLAGTGVRYQETQYFGPGTRLLVL.

The CDR3 region has the DNA TGTGCCAGCAGCTCAACCCTAGGTTCGTCCTACAATGAGCAGTTCTTC. It translates to CASSSTLGSSYNEQFF. This chain uses TRBV7-6 with TRBJ2-1; D unresolved. Between the trimmed V and J ends, which lost 4 bases and 1 base, there was a span of 14 bases. This CDR3 has 16 amino acids. The germline V gene encodes CDR1 SGHVS and CDR2 FNYEAQ.

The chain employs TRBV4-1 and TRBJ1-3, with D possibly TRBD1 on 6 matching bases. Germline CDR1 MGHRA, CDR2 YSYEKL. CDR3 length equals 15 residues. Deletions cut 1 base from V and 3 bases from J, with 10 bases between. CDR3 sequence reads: CASSQADRSGNTIYF. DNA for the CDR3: TGCGCCAGCAGCCAAGCTGACAGGAGTGGAAACACCATATATTTT.